Sequencing of this TCR beta chain was carried out in a study of blood T cell repertoires in COVID-19. Across the study: Samples taken during acute and convalescent COVID-19 were collected in the United States, Italy and Spain. PBMCs, B-cell-depleted T cells, or T cells provided the cDNA or gDNA that made up the material.

CDR1 is KGHSH, CDR2 LQKENI, per germline. This CDR3 has 14 residues. V shed 0 bases and J shed 2 bases, with 7 bases lying between them. TCRdb's table, derived via immunoSEQ multiplex PCR, lists solely in-frame clones and lacks some. The sample has 65,000 to 80,000 clones; about 81% are singletons. This chain links TRBV18 with TRBJ1-2; D may be TRBD1 (6 bases). Sequenced sample: peripheral blood. This receptor was taken from a human donor in a cohort sampled during active COVID-19. The CDR3 loop is CASSPPTGNYGYTF. The CDR3 region has the DNA TGTGCCAGCTCACCACCTACAGGGAACTATGGCTACACCTTC. The whole variable domain, filled in from reference TRBV18 and TRBJ1-2, reads NAGVMQNPRHLVRRRGQEARLRCSPMKGHSHVYWYRQLPEEGLKFMVYLQKENIIDESGMPKERFSAEFPKEGPSILRIQQVVRGDSAAYFCASSPPTGNYGYTFGSGTRLTVV.